Listed below are T cell receptor beta chains from one sample, sequenced in a study of cytomegalovirus exposure and HLA in healthy donors. Clones were read by immunoSEQ multiplex PCR, and TCRdb kept only the in-frame ones, dropping some. This sample has 120,000 to 150,000 clones; about 79% occur once, and the top ten carry more than 4%. The sequencing sample was made of PBMCs. These receptors were collected from a man aged 35 to 55 in good health and CMV-seropositive. CDR3s include the opening cysteine and the closing phenylalanine or tryptophan. A D gene is named only where the DNA matches it firmly. Clone size is stated in some rows and not others, as once, few, many or a class when expanded.

CDR3nt | CDR3aa | d_gene | abundance | j_gene | len | v_gene
TGTGCCATCAGTGCCCCCCAGTACGAGCAGTACTTC | CAISAPQYEQYF | NA | NA | TRBJ2-7 | 12 | TRBV10-3
TGTGCCAGCAGCTTGGCGGGAAGGTTGCAGCCCCAGCATTTT | CASSLAGRLQPQHF | NA | once | TRBJ1-5 | 14 | TRBV5-6
TGTGCCAGCAGCTTGTTGGGGCGAGAGACCCAGTACTTC | CASSLLGRETQYF | NA | few | TRBJ2-5 | 13 | TRBV5-6
TGTGCCAGCGACCAGGGGCTGAACACTGAAGCTTTCTTT | CASDQGLNTEAFF | NA | NA | TRBJ1-1 | 13 | TRBV6-6
TGTGCCTGGAGTGGACAGGTGAGCAATCAGCCCCAGCATTTT | CAWSGQVSNQPQHF | NA | NA | TRBJ1-5 | 14 | TRBV30
TGTGCCAGTCGATTGAGGGGGGGATCAGAGACCCAGTACTTC | CASRLRGGSETQYF | NA | NA | TRBJ2-5 | 14 | TRBV7-2
TGTGCCATCAGTGAGAGGGGGGGCCCAGAGACCCAGTACTTC | CAISERGGPETQYF | NA | NA | TRBJ2-5 | 14 | TRBV10-3
TGTGCCAGCGGGGGGAGGCCTTACGAGCAGTACTTC | CASGGRPYEQYF | NA | NA | TRBJ2-7 | 12 | TRBV28
TGTGCCATCCGCAGGACAGCCAGCCACTATGGCTACACCTTC | CAIRRTASHYGYTF | NA | NA | TRBJ1-2 | 14 | TRBV6-5
TGTGCCAGCAGCTTAGCGGAAGGGGGCATTCAGTACTTC | CASSLAEGGIQYF | NA | NA | TRBJ2-4 | 13 | TRBV7-2
TGTGCCAGCAGCCTCACACCCGGTGCGGGAGAGACCCAGTACTTC | CASSLTPGAGETQYF | NA | NA | TRBJ2-5 | 15 | TRBV9
TGTGCCAGCAGTTTCACAGGGGGAAATGGCGAGCAGTACTTC | CASSFTGGNGEQYF | TRBD1 | NA | TRBJ2-7 | 14 | TRBV27
TGTGCCAGCAGCCCCGGTCTTACCAATCAGCCCCAGCATTTT | CASSPGLTNQPQHF | NA | once | TRBJ1-5 | 14 | TRBV9
TGCGCCAGCAGCATACAGGGGGCGGAAGGGCAGTACTTC | CASSIQGAEGQYF | TRBD1 | NA | TRBJ2-7 | 13 | TRBV5-1
TGTGCCTCTTCCGGGACAGGGTCATTCGAGCAGTACTTC | CASSGTGSFEQYF | TRBD1 | NA | TRBJ2-7 | 13 | TRBV6-6
TGTGCCAGCAGCTTGGCAGGGAAGAACACTGAAGCTTTCTTT | CASSLAGKNTEAFF | NA | NA | TRBJ1-1 | 14 | TRBV5-5
TGTGCCAGCAGTTCATCGATCGGGGGGGGAGCTTTCTTT | CASSSSIGGGAFF | NA | NA | TRBJ1-1 | 13 | TRBV28
TGCGCCAGCAGCTTGGTCCATCGTGAATCTAGTGAGCAGTTCTTC | CASSLVHRESSEQFF | NA | once | TRBJ2-1 | 15 | TRBV5-1
TGTGCCAGCAGCTTGGGGGGCGCAGACACCGGGGAGCTGTTTTTT | CASSLGGADTGELFF | NA | NA | TRBJ2-2 | 15 | TRBV5-4
TGTGCCAGCAGCTTGGTGGGACAGGATCCCGAGCAGTACTTC | CASSLVGQDPEQYF | TRBD1 | NA | TRBJ2-7 | 14 | TRBV5-8
TGTGCCAGCAGCTTAGGGTGGACAGGGGGTCAAGAGACCCAGTACTTC | CASSLGWTGGQETQYF | TRBD1 | once | TRBJ2-5 | 16 | TRBV7-8
TGTGCCAGCAGCACAATGACTAGCGGGAGAGCAGATACGCAGTATTTT | CASSTMTSGRADTQYF | TRBD2 | NA | TRBJ2-3 | 16 | TRBV5-4
TGTGCCAGCAGCCCACTGGTCGGGACACCGATCGCCGGGGAGCTGTTTTTT | CASSPLVGTPIAGELFF | NA | NA | TRBJ2-2 | 17 | TRBV7-9
TGTGCCAGCAGCCCTAGGGGGGGTACGACTAATGAAAAACTGTTTTTT | CASSPRGGTTNEKLFF | NA | few | TRBJ1-4 | 16 | TRBV14
TGTGCCTGGAGTGGAAAGGCGGGGGGTGTGTATACGCAGTATTTT | CAWSGKAGGVYTQYF | TRBD2 | NA | TRBJ2-3 | 15 | TRBV30
TGTGCCAGCAGCGTACTGGTGGCGGGAGGGCTGGGGTACAATGAGCAGTTCTTC | CASSVLVAGGLGYNEQFF | TRBD2 | NA | TRBJ2-1 | 18 | TRBV9
TGCAGTGCTAGAGAACAAGATACGCAGTATTTT | CSAREQDTQYF | NA | NA | TRBJ2-3 | 11 | TRBV20-1
TGTGCCAGCAGTTACGGAGACAGGAGGGGCTACACCTTC | CASSYGDRRGYTF | NA | NA | TRBJ1-2 | 13 | TRBV6-5
TGTGCCAGCAGCTCAGAGCTTGACAGGGGCAATCAGCCCCAGCATTTT | CASSSELDRGNQPQHF | TRBD1 | NA | TRBJ1-5 | 16 | TRBV7-9
TGTGCCACCAGCAGAGAGTTTGGGGCTTCGGCAAAACTGTTTTTT | CATSREFGASAKLFF | NA | NA | TRBJ1-4 | 15 | TRBV15
TGTGCCAGCAAGTGGGACAGATGGGGGTATGGCTACACCTTC | CASKWDRWGYGYTF | TRBD1 | NA | TRBJ1-2 | 14 | TRBV6-5
TGTGCCAGCAGTGACGGAGGTTACAATGAGCAGTTCTTC | CASSDGGYNEQFF | NA | once | TRBJ2-1 | 13 | TRBV6-4
TGCGCCAGCAGCCAAGTGATCTGGCGGGGCGCGTACAATGAGCAGTTCTTC | CASSQVIWRGAYNEQFF | NA | NA | TRBJ2-1 | 17 | TRBV4-1